The present TCR beta chain was sequenced within a study of blood T cells in healthy people across ages. The CDR3 loop spans 14 amino acids. Per the germline V gene, CDR1 is SEHNR and CDR2 is FQNEAQ (reference sequence). The ends were cut back, 8 bases at V and 6 bases at J, with 17 bases in the middle. It was with a sample-barcoded 5' primer and a J-beta primer mix that a second PCR of about 7 to 12 cycles was run. TCRdb used MiXCR to reprocess the 5' RACE reads, holding one entry per CDR3 protein. The sample records approximately 800,000 distinct CDR3 sequences, about 55% being singletons. The chain has TRBV7-9 and TRBJ2-1; tentative D call: TRBD2 (6 bases). Material for sequencing was blood. This sequence was found in a man older than 75 in good health. For the CDR3, the DNA is TGTGCCAGCGGTGGGACTCGAGAGGGCAATGAGCAGTTCTTC. It encodes CASGGTREGNEQFF.